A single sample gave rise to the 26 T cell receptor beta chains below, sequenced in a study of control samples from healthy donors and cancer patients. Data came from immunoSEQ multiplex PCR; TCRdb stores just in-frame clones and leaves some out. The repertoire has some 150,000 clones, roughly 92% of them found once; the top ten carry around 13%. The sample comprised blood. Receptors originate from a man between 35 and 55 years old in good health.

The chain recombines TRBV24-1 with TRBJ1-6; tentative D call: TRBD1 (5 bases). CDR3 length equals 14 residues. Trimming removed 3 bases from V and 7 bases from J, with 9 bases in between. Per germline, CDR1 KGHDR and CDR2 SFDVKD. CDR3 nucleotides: TGTGCCACCAGTGATCGGGGGTGGAATTCACCCCTCCACTTT. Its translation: CATSDRGWNSPLHF.

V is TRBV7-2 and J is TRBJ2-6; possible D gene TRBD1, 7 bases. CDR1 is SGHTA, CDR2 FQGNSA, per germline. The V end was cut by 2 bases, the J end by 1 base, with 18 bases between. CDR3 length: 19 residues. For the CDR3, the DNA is TGTGCCAGCAGCTTATGGGGAACAGGGGAGGCTTCTGGGGCCAACGTCCTGACTTTC. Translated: CASSLWGTGEASGANVLTF.

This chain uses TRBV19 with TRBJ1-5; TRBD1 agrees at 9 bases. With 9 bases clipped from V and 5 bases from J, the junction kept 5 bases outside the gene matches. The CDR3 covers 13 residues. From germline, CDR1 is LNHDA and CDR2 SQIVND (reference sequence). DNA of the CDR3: TGTGCCAGCGTGGACAGGGGTTATCAGCCCCAGCATTTT. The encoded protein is CASVDRGYQPQHF.

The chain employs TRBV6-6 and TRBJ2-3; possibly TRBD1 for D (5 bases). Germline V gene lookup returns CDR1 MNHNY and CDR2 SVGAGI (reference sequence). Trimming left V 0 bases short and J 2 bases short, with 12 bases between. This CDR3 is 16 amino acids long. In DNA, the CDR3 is TGTGCCAGCAGTTACTCGCAGGGAATAACCACAGATACGCAGTATTTT. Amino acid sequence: CASSYSQGITTDTQYF.

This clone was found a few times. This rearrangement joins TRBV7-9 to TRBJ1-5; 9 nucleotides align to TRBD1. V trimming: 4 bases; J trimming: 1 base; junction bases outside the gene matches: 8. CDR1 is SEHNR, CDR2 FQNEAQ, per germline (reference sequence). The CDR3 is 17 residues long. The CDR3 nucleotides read TGTGCCAGCAGCTCCGGGGAGGGGACAGGGAGCAATCAGCCCCAGCATTTT. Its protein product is CASSSGEGTGSNQPQHF.

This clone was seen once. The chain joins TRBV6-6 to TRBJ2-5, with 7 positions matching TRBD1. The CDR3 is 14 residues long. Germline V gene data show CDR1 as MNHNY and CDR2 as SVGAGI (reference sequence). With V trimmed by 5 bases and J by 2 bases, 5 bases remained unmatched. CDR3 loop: CASSNRGQQETQYF. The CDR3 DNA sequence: TGTGCCAGCAGTAACAGGGGTCAACAAGAGACCCAGTACTTC.

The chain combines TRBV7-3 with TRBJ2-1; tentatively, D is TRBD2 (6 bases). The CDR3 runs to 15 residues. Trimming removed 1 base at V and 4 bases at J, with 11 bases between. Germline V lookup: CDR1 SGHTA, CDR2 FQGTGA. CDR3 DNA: TGTGCCAGCAGCTTAAGAGGAGGGGTATACAATGAGCAGTTCTTC. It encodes CASSLRGGVYNEQFF. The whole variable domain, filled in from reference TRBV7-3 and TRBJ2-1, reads GAGVSQTPSNKVTEKGKYVELRCDPISGHTALYWYRQSLGQGPEFLIYFQGTGAADDSGLPNDRFFAVRPEGSVSTLKIQRTERGDSAVYLCASSLRGGVYNEQFFGPGTRLTVL.

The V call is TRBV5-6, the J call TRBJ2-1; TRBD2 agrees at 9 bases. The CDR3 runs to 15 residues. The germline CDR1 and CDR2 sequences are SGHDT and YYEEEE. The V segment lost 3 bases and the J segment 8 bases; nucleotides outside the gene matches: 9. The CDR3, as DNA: TGTGCCAGCAGCTCGAGGAGCGGGGGGCGGTATGAGCAGTTCTTC. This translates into CASSSRSGGRYEQFF.

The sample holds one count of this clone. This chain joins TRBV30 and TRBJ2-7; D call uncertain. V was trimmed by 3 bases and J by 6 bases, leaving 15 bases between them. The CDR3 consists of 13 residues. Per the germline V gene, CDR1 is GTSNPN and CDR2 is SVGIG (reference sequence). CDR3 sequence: CAWRPKGIGEQYF. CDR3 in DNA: TGTGCCTGGAGGCCAAAGGGAATTGGCGAGCAGTACTTC.

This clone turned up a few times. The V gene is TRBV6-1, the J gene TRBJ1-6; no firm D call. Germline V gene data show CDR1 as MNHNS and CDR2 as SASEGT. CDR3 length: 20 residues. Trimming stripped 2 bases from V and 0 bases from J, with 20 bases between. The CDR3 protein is CASSELSNRRWSSYNSPLHF. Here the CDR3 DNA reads TGTGCCAGCAGTGAACTCTCCAACCGACGGTGGAGCTCCTATAATTCACCCCTCCACTTT.

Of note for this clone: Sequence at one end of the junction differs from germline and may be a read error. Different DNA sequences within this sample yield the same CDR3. The CDR3 loop is CASSLGQVNTEAFF. For the CDR3, the DNA is TGTGCCAGCAGTTTGGGACAGGTGAACACTGAAGCTTTCTTT. J is TRBJ1-1 and V is TRBV5-8; 8 bases map to TRBD1. CDR1 and CDR2 from the germline V gene are SGHTS and YDEGEE. This CDR3 has 14 amino acids.

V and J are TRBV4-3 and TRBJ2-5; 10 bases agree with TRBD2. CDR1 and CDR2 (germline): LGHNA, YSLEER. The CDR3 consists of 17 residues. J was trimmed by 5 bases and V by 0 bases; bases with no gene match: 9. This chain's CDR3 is CASSQERAGGPRETQYF. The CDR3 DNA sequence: TGCGCCAGCAGCCAAGAAAGAGCGGGGGGGCCACGGGAGACCCAGTACTTC.

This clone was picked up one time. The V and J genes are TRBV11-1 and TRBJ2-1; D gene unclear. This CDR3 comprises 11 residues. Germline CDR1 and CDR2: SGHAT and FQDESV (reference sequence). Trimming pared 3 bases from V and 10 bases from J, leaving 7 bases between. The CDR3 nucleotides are TGTGCCAGCAGCTTCGACGGCGAGCAGTTCTTC. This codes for CASSFDGEQFF.

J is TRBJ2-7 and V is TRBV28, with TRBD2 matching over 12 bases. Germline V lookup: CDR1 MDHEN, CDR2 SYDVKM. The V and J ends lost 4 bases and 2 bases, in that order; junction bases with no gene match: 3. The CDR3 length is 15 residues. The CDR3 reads CASSSTSGSPYEQYF. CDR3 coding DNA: TGTGCCAGCAGTTCGACTAGCGGGAGTCCCTACGAGCAGTACTTC.

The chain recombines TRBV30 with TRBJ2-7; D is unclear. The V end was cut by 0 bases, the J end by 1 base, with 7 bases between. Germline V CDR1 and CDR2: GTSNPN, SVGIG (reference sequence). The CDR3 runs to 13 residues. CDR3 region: CAWSVGRSYEQYF. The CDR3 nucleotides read TGTGCCTGGAGTGTTGGCAGATCCTACGAGCAGTACTTC.

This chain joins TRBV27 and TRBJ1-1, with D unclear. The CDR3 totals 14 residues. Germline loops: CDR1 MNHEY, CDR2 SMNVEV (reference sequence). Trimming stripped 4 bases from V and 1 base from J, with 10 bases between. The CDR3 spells CASSSGVGNTEAFF. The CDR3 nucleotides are TGTGCCAGCAGTTCCGGGGTGGGGAACACTGAAGCTTTCTTT.

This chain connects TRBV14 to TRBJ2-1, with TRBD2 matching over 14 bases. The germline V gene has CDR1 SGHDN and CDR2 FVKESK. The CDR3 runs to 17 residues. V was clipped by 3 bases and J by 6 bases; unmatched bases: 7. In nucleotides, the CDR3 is TGTGCCAGCAGCCACGAGAAGACTAGCGGGAGGGCCAATGAGCAGTTCTTC. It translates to CASSHEKTSGRANEQFF.

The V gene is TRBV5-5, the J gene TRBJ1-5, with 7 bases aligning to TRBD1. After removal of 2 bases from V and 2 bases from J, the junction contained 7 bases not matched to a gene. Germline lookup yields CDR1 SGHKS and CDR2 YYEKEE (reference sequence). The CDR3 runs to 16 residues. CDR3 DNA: TGTGCCAGCAGCTTTGTACCTGGACAGGGCAATCAGCCCCAGCATTTT. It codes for CASSFVPGQGNQPQHF.

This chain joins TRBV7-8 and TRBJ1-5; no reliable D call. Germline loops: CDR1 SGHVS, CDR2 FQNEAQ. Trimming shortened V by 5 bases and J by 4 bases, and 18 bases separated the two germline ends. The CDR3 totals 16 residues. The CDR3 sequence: CASSKDGIVGNQPQHF. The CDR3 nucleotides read TGTGCCAGCAGCAAGGACGGAATAGTGGGGAATCAGCCCCAGCATTTT.

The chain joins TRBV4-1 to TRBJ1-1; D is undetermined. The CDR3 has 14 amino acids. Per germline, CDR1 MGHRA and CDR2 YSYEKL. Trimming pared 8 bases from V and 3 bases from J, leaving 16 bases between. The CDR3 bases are TGCGCCAGCGCTCGCCTCGCTGGTGACACTGAAGCTTTCTTT. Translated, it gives CASARLAGDTEAFF.

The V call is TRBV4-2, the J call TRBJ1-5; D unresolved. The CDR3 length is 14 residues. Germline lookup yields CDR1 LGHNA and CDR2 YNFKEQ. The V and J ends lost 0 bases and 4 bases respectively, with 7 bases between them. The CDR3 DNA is TGTGCCAGCAGCCAAGATCAAGGGAATCAGCCCCAGCATTTT. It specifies CASSQDQGNQPQHF.

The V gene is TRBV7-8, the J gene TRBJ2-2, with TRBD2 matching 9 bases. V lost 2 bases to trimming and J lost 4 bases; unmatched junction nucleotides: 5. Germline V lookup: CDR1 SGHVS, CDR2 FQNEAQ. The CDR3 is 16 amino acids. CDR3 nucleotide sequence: TGTGCCAGCAGCTTAACTAGCGGGCTGGGCACCGGGGAGCTGTTTTTT. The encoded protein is CASSLTSGLGTGELFF.

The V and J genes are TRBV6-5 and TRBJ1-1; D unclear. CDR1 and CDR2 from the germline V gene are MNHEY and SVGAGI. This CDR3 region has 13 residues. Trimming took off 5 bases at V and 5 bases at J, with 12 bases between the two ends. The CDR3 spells CASSIDAGTEAFF. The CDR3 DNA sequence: TGTGCCAGCAGTATTGACGCAGGTACTGAAGCTTTCTTT.

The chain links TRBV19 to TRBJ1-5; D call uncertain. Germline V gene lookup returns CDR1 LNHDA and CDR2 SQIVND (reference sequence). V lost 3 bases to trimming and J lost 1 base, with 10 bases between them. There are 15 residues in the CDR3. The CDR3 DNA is TGTGCCAGTAGTATGGCGGGCTTCAGCAATCAGCCCCAGCATTTT. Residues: CASSMAGFSNQPQHF. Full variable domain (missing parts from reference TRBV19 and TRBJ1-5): DGGITQSPKYLFRKEGQNVTLSCEQNLNHDAMYWYRQDPGQGLRLIYYSQIVNDFQKGDIAEGYSVSREKKESFPLTVTSAQKNPTAFYLCASSMAGFSNQPQHFGDGTRLSIL.

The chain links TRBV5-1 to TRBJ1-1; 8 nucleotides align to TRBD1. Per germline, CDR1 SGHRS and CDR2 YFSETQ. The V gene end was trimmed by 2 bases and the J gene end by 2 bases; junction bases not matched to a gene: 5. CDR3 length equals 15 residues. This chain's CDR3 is CASSFIGTGNTEAFF. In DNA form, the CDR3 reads TGCGCCAGCAGCTTCATCGGGACAGGTAACACTGAAGCTTTCTTT.

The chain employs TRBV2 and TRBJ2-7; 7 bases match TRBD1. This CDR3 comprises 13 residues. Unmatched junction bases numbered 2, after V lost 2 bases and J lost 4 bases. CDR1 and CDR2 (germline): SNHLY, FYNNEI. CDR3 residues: CASSERQGYEQYF. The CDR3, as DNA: TGTGCCAGCAGTGAACGACAGGGATACGAGCAGTACTTC.